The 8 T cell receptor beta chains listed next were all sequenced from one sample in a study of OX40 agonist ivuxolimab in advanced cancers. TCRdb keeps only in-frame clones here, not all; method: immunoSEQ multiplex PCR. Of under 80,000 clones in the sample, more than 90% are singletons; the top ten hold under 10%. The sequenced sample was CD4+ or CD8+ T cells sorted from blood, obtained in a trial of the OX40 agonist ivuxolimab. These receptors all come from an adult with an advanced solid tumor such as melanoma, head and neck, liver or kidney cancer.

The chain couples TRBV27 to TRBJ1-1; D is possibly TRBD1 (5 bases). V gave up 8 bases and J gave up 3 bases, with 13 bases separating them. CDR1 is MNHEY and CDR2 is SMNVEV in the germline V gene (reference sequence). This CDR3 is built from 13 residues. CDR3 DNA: TGTGCCAGCTCGTGGGGGAGGGACACTGAAGCTTTCTTT. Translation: CASSWGRDTEAFF.

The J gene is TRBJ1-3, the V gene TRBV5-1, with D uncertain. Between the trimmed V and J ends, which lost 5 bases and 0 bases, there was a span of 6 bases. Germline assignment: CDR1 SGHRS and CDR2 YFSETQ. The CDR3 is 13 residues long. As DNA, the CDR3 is TGCGCCAGCAGACAGAACTCTGGAAACACCATATATTTT. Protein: CASRQNSGNTIYF. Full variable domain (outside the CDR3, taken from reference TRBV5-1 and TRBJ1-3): KAGVTQTPRYLIKTRGQQVTLSCSPISGHRSVSWYQQTPGQGLQFLFEYFSETQRNKGNFPGRFSGRQFSNSRSEMNVSTLELGDSALYLCASRQNSGNTIYFGEGSWLTVV.

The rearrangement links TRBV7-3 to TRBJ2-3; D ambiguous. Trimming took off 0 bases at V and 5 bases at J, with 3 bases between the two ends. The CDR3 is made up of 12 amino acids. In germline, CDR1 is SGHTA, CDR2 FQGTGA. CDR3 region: CASSLTGDTQYF. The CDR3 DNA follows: TGTGCCAGCAGCTTAACGGGAGATACGCAGTATTTT. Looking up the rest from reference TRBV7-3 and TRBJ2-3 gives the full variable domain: GAGVSQTPSNKVTEKGKYVELRCDPISGHTALYWYRQSLGQGPEFLIYFQGTGAADDSGLPNDRFFAVRPEGSVSTLKIQRTERGDSAVYLCASSLTGDTQYFGPGTRLTVL.

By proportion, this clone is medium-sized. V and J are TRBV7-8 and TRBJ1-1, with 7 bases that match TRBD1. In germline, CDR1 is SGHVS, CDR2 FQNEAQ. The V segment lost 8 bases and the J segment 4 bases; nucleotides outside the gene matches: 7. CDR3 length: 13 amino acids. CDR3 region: CASQGGLGTEAFF. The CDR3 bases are TGTGCCAGCCAAGGGGGCTTAGGCACTGAAGCTTTCTTT.

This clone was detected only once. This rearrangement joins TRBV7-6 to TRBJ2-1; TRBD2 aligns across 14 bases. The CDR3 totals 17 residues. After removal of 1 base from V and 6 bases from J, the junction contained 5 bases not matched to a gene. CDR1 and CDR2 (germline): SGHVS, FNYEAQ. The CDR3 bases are TGTGCCAGCAGCTTAGGTGCGACTAGCGGGGGGGTCAATGAGCAGTTCTTC. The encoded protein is CASSLGATSGGVNEQFF.

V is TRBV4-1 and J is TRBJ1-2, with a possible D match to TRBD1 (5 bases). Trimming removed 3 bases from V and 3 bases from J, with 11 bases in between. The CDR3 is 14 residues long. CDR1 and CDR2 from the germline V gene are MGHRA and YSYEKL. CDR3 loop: CASSHPGDDYGYTF. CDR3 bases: TGCGCCAGCAGCCACCCCGGGGACGACTATGGCTACACCTTC.

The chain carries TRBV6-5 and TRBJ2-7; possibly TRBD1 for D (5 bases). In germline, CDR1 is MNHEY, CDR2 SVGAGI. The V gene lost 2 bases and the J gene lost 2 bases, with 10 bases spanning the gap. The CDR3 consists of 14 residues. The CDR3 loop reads CASSYEQGAYEQYF. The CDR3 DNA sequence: TGTGCCAGCAGTTACGAGCAGGGTGCCTACGAGCAGTACTTC.

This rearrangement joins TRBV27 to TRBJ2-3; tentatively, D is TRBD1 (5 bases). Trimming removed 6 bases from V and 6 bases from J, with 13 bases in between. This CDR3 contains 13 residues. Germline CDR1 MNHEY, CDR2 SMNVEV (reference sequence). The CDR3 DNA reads TGTGCCAGCAGGGTCCTGGGGCCCGATACGCAGTATTTT. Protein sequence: CASRVLGPDTQYF.